The source of this T cell receptor (beta chain) is a study of blood T cells in healthy people across ages (dated by TCRdb to the mid-2010s). Context from the whole study: In model experiments, template switching captured about one uniquely barcoded TCR beta cDNA molecule for every two T cells. To track age-related changes in TCR beta repertoire diversity, the study relied on deep sequencing normalized with unique cDNA molecular identifiers. The donors were divided into four age groups: young (average around 17 years), middle-aged (roughly 40), aged (about 62) and long-lived (roughly 82). To avoid experimental bias, donors of different ages were randomly spread across the sequencing lanes. Using the same blood draw, the study looked at two additional independent replicas of 1 million unique cDNA reads for two donors, one aged 18 to 30 and the other aged 80 or older.

Libraries were built with 5' RACE. The sequencer listed for this sample is Illumina HiSeq 2500. A second PCR of roughly 7 to 12 cycles was run with a J-beta primer mix and a sample-barcoded 5' primer. A template-switch 5' adaptor carrying 12 random nucleotides introduced a unique molecular identifier onto each TCR beta cDNA molecule. Each sample yielded at least 3 million CDR3-containing paired-end reads. The Mint cDNA synthesis kit, primed by a TRBC-specific oligonucleotide, was used to synthesize first-strand cDNA from all RNA. Following uracil-DNA glycosylase treatment, a first 18-cycle PCR with universal primers M1SS and BC2_uni_R was performed on all cDNA. The source study handled its data this way. For normalization, 1 million high-quality reads were randomly selected from each sample, with every read carrying a distinct molecular identifier. Instead of being binned into consensus sequences, reads that shared molecular identifiers were thrown out. CDR3 identification, clonotype clustering and error correction used MiTCR with a Q25 quality threshold and the strictest error-elimination algorithm. A nonparametric unseen species model with Euler transformation was used to estimate lower-bound total TCR beta diversity. TCRdb handled the public reads itself, with Q25 trimming in fastp and clone calling in MiXCR, and kept productive beta chains. Rows are combined by CDR3 protein, so each entry shows the most common genes and DNA. TCRdb's processing, not the authors', yielded these V and J calls. The sample table contains about 640,000 distinct CDR3 sequences; only one count was recorded for 58% of them. Approximately 40% of the sample comes from the top ten.

For this clonotype: The antigen it recognizes is unknown. Base quality data are lacking; no much larger clone is found one base away.

Donors were a few dozen systemically healthy Caucasian individuals from Russia aged 6 to 90 years. Ten milliliters of peripheral blood were drawn from each donor into EDTA-treated Vacutainer tubes. Ficoll-Paque density-gradient centrifugation was used to isolate PBMCs, with at least 6.5 million per sample. Trizol reagent was used to extract total RNA from the PBMCs, yielding at least 5 micrograms per sample. Naive CD45RAhigh/CD27high T cell percentages were measured by flow cytometry on a PBMC aliquot from every donor. From the cysteine up to the phenylalanine, the CDR3 has a length of 13 residues. Only the CDR3 DNA is retained, 39 bases long and in frame from the first base. CDR1 and CDR2 (MNHEY, SVGEGT) derive from the germline V gene. V is clipped by 6 bases and J by 5 bases, and the sequence between their germline boundaries is 14 bases long. The full study reports these points: Estimates of total diversity from one million sequenced T cells were regarded as lower bounds and underestimates. As age increased, observed TCR beta diversity per million T cells dropped in a roughly linear way, and a significant reduction was already evident by age around 41. Bulk unsorted PBMC profiling prevented conclusive comparison of naive and antigen-experienced compartments. A strong correlation was found between observed TCR beta diversity and the percentage of naive T cells measured by flow cytometry. Because donor CMV infection status was unknown, age-related changes in expanded clonotypes were potentially confounded. Compared with the aged group, more naive CD4+ T cells, fewer expanded clones and increased TCR diversity were shown by the long-lived group, suggesting age selection.

The receptor comes from a man aged 55 to 70 in good health. The chain was built from TRBV6-2 or TRBV6-3 and TRBJ2-7; the D gene is perhaps TRBD2, on 6 matching bases. The sequenced material came from blood. The CDR3 in this case is CASRRTGEDEQYF. The nucleotides read TGTGCCAGCAGGCGGACGGGAGAGGACGAGCAGTACTTC.